This T cell receptor beta chain is drawn from a study of PD-1 blockade in classical Hodgkin lymphoma. Overall study results and limits: Relative to healthy donors, newly diagnosed patients reportedly had lower baseline TCR diversity, which was reported as lower still in relapsed/refractory patients. Factors driving the repertoire differences, possibly disease activity or prior therapy, remain undefined.

The sample holds a few counts of this clone. As yet, its antigen is unknown. V lost 5 bases to trimming and J lost 2 bases, with 9 bases between them. The V gene's germline CDR1 is SQVTM and CDR2 ANQGSEA. This CDR3 spans 12 amino acids. The assay was immunoSEQ multiplex PCR, and TCRdb's table has in-frame clones only and misses some. The sample shows approximately 6,800 clones, around four fifths of them seen only once. All patients experienced relapse after autologous stem cell transplantation, and brentuximab vedotin exposure was variable. Purified CD4+ T cells were obtained from thawed PBMCs through magnetic negative selection.

This TCR came from a human donor with classical Hodgkin lymphoma. The rearrangement uses TRBV29-1 and TRBJ1-1; no clear D gene. Sequenced here: CD4+ T cells from blood, sampled at baseline. This chain's CDR3 is CSVQFYNTEAFF. CDR3 sequence (DNA): TGCAGCGTTCAGTTTTATAACACTGAAGCTTTCTTT.